Included here is one TCR beta chain sequence, with context. The antigen is not known. V shed 3 bases and J 7 bases; nucleotides not matched to a gene: 4. The CDR3 consists of 14 residues. Germline CDR1 DFQATT, CDR2 SNEGSKA (reference sequence). The data were taken from a study of CD8 T cells in Susac syndrome. General study points: The study's TCR sequencing and HLA analysis covered a relatively small number of individuals, and the study acknowledged this.

Reverse transcription of about 0.5 to 1 ug RNA used random hexamers. Amplification of TCR beta CDR3 spanned 54 Vbeta and 13 Jbeta via immunoSEQ multiplex PCR. TCRdb used MiXCR to reprocess the immunoSEQ multiplex PCR reads, holding one entry per CDR3 protein. This table has about 300,000 distinct CDR3 sequences, 65% to 90% appearing once. TCR beta sequencing was performed on blood CD8+ and CD4+ T cells. The receptor comes from a human donor with multiple sclerosis. What was sequenced was CD8+ T cells from PBMCs. The chain is built from TRBV20-1 and TRBJ2-1; 12 bases are a match to TRBD2. The chain's CDR3 is CSASGTSGSNEQFF. In nucleotides, the CDR3 is TGCAGTGCTAGCGGGACTAGCGGGTCGAATGAGCAGTTCTTC.